Listed below are T cell receptor beta chains from one sample, sequenced in a study of OX40 agonist ivuxolimab in advanced cancers. Assay: immunoSEQ multiplex PCR; the TCRdb copy retains only in-frame clones and omits some. The sample shows 90,000 to 120,000 clones, 90% of them seen only once. Sequencing was performed on CD4+ or CD8+ T cells sorted from blood, taken in a trial of the OX40 agonist ivuxolimab. These receptors all stem from an adult with an advanced solid tumor such as melanoma, head and neck, liver or kidney cancer. Each CDR3 is given without its conserved first and last residue.

CDR3: ASSPSRDRGGGEQF
J: TRBJ2-1
length: 14
V: TRBV21-1

CDR3: ASSLSSRNTGELF
J: TRBJ2-2
length: 13
V: TRBV7-2

CDR3: ASSASDEGGQY
J: TRBJ2-5
length: 11
V: TRBV5-1

CDR3: ASSLQQGEGNTIY
J: TRBJ1-3
length: 13
V: TRBV2

CDR3: ASGHYGRAREQY
J: TRBJ2-7
length: 12
V: TRBV6-6

CDR3: ASSQGRGFDGYT
J: TRBJ1-2
length: 12
V: TRBV4-2

CDR3: ASSPWEGQY
J: TRBJ2-7
length: 9
V: TRBV7-9

CDR3: ASSSWTSGRYEQY
J: TRBJ2-7
length: 13
V: TRBV28

CDR3: ASSLWGSANTGELF
J: TRBJ2-2
length: 14
V: TRBV28

CDR3: ASSPRETGPGNTIY
J: TRBJ1-3
length: 14
V: TRBV18

CDR3: ASSLGGQGDEKLF
J: TRBJ1-4
length: 13
V: TRBV28

CDR3: AWERSNTGELF
J: TRBJ2-2
length: 11
V: TRBV30

CDR3: ASNTGSGNTIY
J: TRBJ1-3
length: 11
V: TRBV28

CDR3: ASSLGPAQETQY
J: TRBJ2-5
length: 12
V: TRBV7-2

CDR3: ASSQTSGSGVDTQY
J: TRBJ2-3
length: 14
V: TRBV7-2

CDR3: ASSMGPGGLQETQY
J: TRBJ2-5
length: 14
V: TRBV19

CDR3: ASSLGQGAISGANVLT
J: TRBJ2-6
length: 16
V: TRBV28

CDR3: ASSRSRTDYGYT
J: TRBJ1-2
length: 12
V: TRBV7-2

CDR3: ASSLGQKTGELF
J: TRBJ2-2
length: 12
V: TRBV7-8

CDR3: ASSLAGRSTDTQY
J: TRBJ2-3
length: 13
V: TRBV5-1

CDR3: ASSLRPNYGYT
J: TRBJ1-2
length: 11
V: TRBV27

CDR3: ASCQGSGRASTDTQY
J: TRBJ2-3
length: 15
V: TRBV9

CDR3: SVGASGDEQY
J: TRBJ2-7
length: 10
V: TRBV29-1

CDR3: ASSFARSSYNEQF
J: TRBJ2-1
length: 13
V: TRBV11-3

CDR3: ASRTGSSGQHSYEQY
J: TRBJ2-7
length: 15
V: TRBV2

CDR3: ASRFCREGNYNEQF
J: TRBJ2-1
length: 14
V: TRBV12-2

CDR3: ASSLWTSGRSTGELF
J: TRBJ2-2
length: 15
V: TRBV27

CDR3: ASSPPGAYYEQY
J: TRBJ2-7
length: 12
V: TRBV18

CDR3: ASSFGTSGPTDTQY
J: TRBJ2-3
length: 14
V: TRBV5-1

CDR3: ASSIRRGGTDTQY
J: TRBJ2-3
length: 13
V: TRBV19

CDR3: ASSLGTGDSLETQY
J: TRBJ2-5
length: 14
V: TRBV7-3

CDR3: ATSRDRGEPQH
J: TRBJ1-5
length: 11
V: TRBV15

CDR3: ASSGEGACNQPQH
J: TRBJ1-5
length: 13
V: TRBV10-1

CDR3: ATLPYSALNTEAF
J: TRBJ1-1
length: 13
V: TRBV27

CDR3: ASRSTGESEKLF
J: TRBJ1-4
length: 12
V: TRBV28

CDR3: ASSPQAGGAETQY
J: TRBJ2-5
length: 13
V: TRBV18

CDR3: ASSDPRGIYGYT
J: TRBJ1-2
length: 12
V: TRBV19

CDR3: ASSGAGKTQY
J: TRBJ2-5
length: 10
V: TRBV9

CDR3: ASSLAMGTAARDGYT
J: TRBJ1-2
length: 15
V: TRBV7-2

CDR3: ASCLSGFVSDTQY
J: TRBJ2-3
length: 13
V: TRBV5-1

CDR3: ASQRTGEEKLF
J: TRBJ1-4
length: 11
V: TRBV5-1

CDR3: ATMDGYNEQF
J: TRBJ2-1
length: 10
V: TRBV19

CDR3: ASSFGSRETQY
J: TRBJ2-5
length: 11
V: TRBV11-2